Listed below are T cell receptor beta chains from one sample, sequenced in a study of beta chain features in type 1 diabetes. Using immunoSEQ multiplex PCR, the repertoire was profiled, and TCRdb retains in-frame clones only, with some absent. The sample contains a few hundred thousand clones, about 15% of which appear only once. The material sequenced was naive CD4+ T cells from blood. The receptors stem from a woman aged 18 to 35 in good health. The CDR3 runs from the conserved cysteine through the conserved F or W.

CDR3	length	V	J
CASRNRDREFF	11	TRBV27	TRBJ2-1
CASSLHSGDITYEQYF	16	TRBV9	TRBJ2-7
CASSSLSGTYGYTF	14	TRBV6-1	TRBJ1-2
CASSPQGSHSYEQYF	15	TRBV7-9	TRBJ2-7
CASSWTGAFEQFF	13	TRBV28	TRBJ2-1
CSVLGLAETYEQYF	14	TRBV29-1	TRBJ2-7
CASSRDTGYTF	11	TRBV7-9	TRBJ1-2
CASSPTQTGEAFF	13	TRBV28	TRBJ1-1
CATHITGYTEAFF	13	TRBV15	TRBJ1-1
CASSFLKAGTGIEQFF	16	TRBV4-2	TRBJ2-1
CAWSTGTSVGDTQYF	15	TRBV30	TRBJ2-3
CSVSGYENYGYTF	13	TRBV29-1	TRBJ1-2
CASRRDTPIPGELFF	15	TRBV2	TRBJ2-2
CASSLGSDQPQHF	13	TRBV7-2	TRBJ1-5
CASRLTSQETQYF	13	TRBV5-1	TRBJ2-5
CAIRIGGSGELFF	13	TRBV10-3	TRBJ2-2
CASSLVMSAGSSTGELFF	18	TRBV7-9	TRBJ2-2
CASSLYGGLHYEQYF	15	TRBV6-6	TRBJ2-7
CASSPGGAYYGYTF	14	TRBV27	TRBJ1-2
CASSPTSGTDTQYF	14	TRBV18	TRBJ2-3
CAWRGNSGGLKQYF	14	TRBV30	TRBJ2-7
CSVEVAGKNTEAFF	14	TRBV29-1	TRBJ1-1
CASSQNRGGVNVEEQFF	17	TRBV4-2	TRBJ2-1
CSVGWREDYEQYF	13	TRBV29-1	TRBJ2-7
CASSSYKRTNNEQFF	15	TRBV7-9	TRBJ2-1
CASSQVGGTEAFF	13	TRBV4-3	TRBJ1-1
CALYGYTF	8	TRBV30	TRBJ1-2
CASSIATGRLETQYF	15	TRBV19	TRBJ2-5
CASSYGSSGRETQYF	15	TRBV6-5	TRBJ2-5
CASNSGRQANEQFF	14	TRBV2	TRBJ2-1
CASSLGQLDGPSNEQFF	17	TRBV7-9	TRBJ2-1
CASRPSSGREQFF	13	TRBV6-1	TRBJ2-1
CATSRDPSGRTDTQYF	16	TRBV15	TRBJ2-3
CASSSLNGNQPQHF	14	TRBV7-9	TRBJ1-5
CASSYVAGGGDEQYF	15	TRBV7-2	TRBJ2-7
CAWSVGGQETQYF	13	TRBV30	TRBJ2-5
CSVGNLGGGSSYNEQFF	17	TRBV29-1	TRBJ2-1
CASSPPGGPAFF	12	TRBV18	TRBJ1-1
CASSSRVEVGGTQYF	15	TRBV28	TRBJ2-5
CASNHRGPYEQYF	13	TRBV28	TRBJ2-7
CAWSSPTVNTEAFF	14	TRBV30	TRBJ1-1